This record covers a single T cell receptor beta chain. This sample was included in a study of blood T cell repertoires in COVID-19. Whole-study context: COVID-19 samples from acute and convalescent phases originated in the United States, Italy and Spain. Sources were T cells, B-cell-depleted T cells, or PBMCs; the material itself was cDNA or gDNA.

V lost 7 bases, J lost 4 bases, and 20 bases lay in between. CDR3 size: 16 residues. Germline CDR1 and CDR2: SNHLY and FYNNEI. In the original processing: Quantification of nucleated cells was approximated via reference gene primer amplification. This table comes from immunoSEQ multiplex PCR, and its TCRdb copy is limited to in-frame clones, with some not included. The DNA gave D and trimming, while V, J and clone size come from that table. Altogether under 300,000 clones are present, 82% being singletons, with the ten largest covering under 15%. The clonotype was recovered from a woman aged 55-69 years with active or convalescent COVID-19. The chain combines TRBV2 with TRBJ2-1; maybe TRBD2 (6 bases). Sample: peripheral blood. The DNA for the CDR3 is TGTGCCAGCACCGAGGCTAGACTAGTGGGATACAATGAGCAGTTCTTC. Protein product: CASTEARLVGYNEQFF.